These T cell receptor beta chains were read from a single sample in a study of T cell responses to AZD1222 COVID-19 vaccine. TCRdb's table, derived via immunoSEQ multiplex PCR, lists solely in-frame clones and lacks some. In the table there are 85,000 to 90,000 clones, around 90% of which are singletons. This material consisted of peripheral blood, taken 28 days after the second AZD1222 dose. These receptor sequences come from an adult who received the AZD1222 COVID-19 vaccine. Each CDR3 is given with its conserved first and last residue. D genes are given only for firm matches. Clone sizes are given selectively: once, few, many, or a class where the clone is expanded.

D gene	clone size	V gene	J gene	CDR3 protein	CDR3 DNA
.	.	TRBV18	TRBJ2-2	CASSPQKGTGGELFF	TGTGCCAGCTCACCACAGAAGGGAACGGGCGGGGAGCTGTTTTTT
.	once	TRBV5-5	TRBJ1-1	CASSFLLGTEAFF	TGTGCCAGCAGCTTTCTCTTAGGGACTGAAGCTTTCTTT
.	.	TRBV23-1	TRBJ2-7	CASSQPLGKDSSSYEQYF	TGCGCCAGCAGTCAACCACTCGGGAAGGACAGTTCCTCCTACGAGCAGTACTTC
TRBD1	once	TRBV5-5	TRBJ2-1	CASSSGQGSYNEQFF	TGTGCCAGCAGCTCGGGACAGGGTTCCTACAATGAGCAGTTCTTC
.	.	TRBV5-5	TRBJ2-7	CASSLGESYEQYF	TGTGCCAGCAGCTTGGGCGAATCCTACGAGCAGTACTTC
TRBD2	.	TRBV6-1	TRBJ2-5	CASSEEIYGLAKKYF	TGTGCCAGCAGTGAAGAGATTTATGGACTAGCTAAGAAGTACTTC
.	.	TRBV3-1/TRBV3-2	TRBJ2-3	CASSLAASTDTQYF	TGTGCCAGCAGTCTCGCCGCAAGCACAGATACGCAGTATTTT
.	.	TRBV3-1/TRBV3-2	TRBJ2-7	CASRYRGGYEQYF	TGTGCCAGCAGATACCGTGGGGGCTACGAGCAGTACTTC
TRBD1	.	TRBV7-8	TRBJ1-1	CASSLGTGNSWGVGGTEAFF	TGTGCCAGCAGCTTGGGGACAGGGAACTCATGGGGGGTAGGTGGCACTGAAGCTTTCTTT
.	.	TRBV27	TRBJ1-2	CASSTYRANYGYTF	TGTGCCAGCAGTACCTACAGGGCGAACTATGGCTACACCTTC